This TCR beta chain derives from a study of T cell responses to AZD1222 COVID-19 vaccine. Details on this clone: Its matching antigen is unknown.

This CDR3 comprises 14 residues. CDR1 and CDR2 (germline): KGHSH, LQKENI. Trimming cost V 6 bases and J 0 bases, with 8 bases left between them. Here immunoSEQ multiplex PCR was the method, and the copy in TCRdb shows in-frame clones only, minus some. The sample has 150,000 or so clones; roughly nine tenths are singletons. Findings of the study overall: Seropositive at baseline were only a handful of AZD1222 recipients. Dominant CD4 TCR responses targeted spike regions 160-218 and 743-854. Sampled repertoires all dated from after the peak T cell response. Two AZD1222 administrations were followed by greater Spike-specific TCR breadth and depth.

The TCR was taken from an adult in good health. The specimen was peripheral blood, collected on day 0 of AZD1222 vaccination. J is TRBJ1-4 and V is TRBV18; no clear D gene. The CDR3 spells CASSAEATNEKLFF. CDR3 nucleotides: TGTGCCAGCTCCGCGGAGGCAACTAATGAAAAACTGTTTTTT.